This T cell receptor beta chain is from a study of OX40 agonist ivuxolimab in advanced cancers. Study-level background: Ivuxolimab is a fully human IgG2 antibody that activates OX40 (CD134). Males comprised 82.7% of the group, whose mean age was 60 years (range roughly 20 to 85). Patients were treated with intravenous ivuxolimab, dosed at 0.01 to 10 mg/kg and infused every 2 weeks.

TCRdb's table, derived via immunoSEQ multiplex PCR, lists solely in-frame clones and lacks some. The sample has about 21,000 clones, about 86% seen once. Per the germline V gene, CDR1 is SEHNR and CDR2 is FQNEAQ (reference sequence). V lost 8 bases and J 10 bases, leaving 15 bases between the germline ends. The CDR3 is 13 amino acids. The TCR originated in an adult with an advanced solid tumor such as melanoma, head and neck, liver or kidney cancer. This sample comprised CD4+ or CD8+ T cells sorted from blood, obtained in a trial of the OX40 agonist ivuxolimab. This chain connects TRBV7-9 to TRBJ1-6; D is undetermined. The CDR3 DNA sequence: TGTGCCAGCGGGTGGAGCGTCGGGTCACCCCTCCACTTT. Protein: CASGWSVGSPLHF.